The 10 T cell receptor beta chains below were found in one sample sequenced in a study of cytomegalovirus exposure and HLA in healthy donors. Sequencing used immunoSEQ multiplex PCR; TCRdb keeps in-frame clones, though not all of them. The sample contains some 170,000 clones, about 90% of which appear only once. Sequencing was performed on PBMCs. The origin of the receptors is a woman between 25 and 40 years old in good health and CMV-seronegative.

The gene calls are TRBV27 and TRBJ2-7, with D perhaps matching TRBD1 (5 bases). V was clipped by 4 bases and J by 2 bases, with 12 bases between them. CDR1 MNHEY and CDR2 SMNVEV come from the germline V gene (reference sequence). The CDR3 has 14 amino acids. In nucleotides, the CDR3 is TGTGCCAGCAGTTCCAGGGCACCAACCTACGAGCAGTACTTC. As protein: CASSSRAPTYEQYF.

This chain joins TRBV7-5 and TRBJ2-3. TRBV7-5 represents a pseudogene. The CDR3 extends over 17 amino acids. CDR3 protein: CARSLVVETTSTDTQYF. CDR3 sequence (DNA): TGTGCCAGAAGCTTAGTGGTGGAGACAACTAGCACAGATACGCAGTATTTT.

V gene TRBV15 combines with J gene TRBJ1-2; D unclear. The V gene's germline CDR1 is LNHNV and CDR2 YYDKDF (reference sequence). The CDR3 runs to 15 residues. V lost 5 bases to trimming and J lost 4 bases, with 17 bases between them. The CDR3 nucleotides read TGTGCCACCAGCCTTCCCCCTCCGGGTTCCTATGGCTACACCTTC. Translating it yields CATSLPPPGSYGYTF.

This chain connects TRBV15 to TRBJ1-5; D might be TRBD1 (6 bases). This CDR3 contains 15 residues. Deletions cut 0 bases from V and 6 bases from J, with 12 bases between. Per the germline V gene, CDR1 is LNHNV and CDR2 is YYDKDF (reference sequence). CDR3 DNA: TGTGCCACCAGCAGAGAGAGGGGGGCCGGTCAGCCCCAGCATTTT. Encoded protein: CATSRERGAGQPQHF.

Here the CDR3 DNA reads TGTGCCAGCGCACCGAAGACGGGGGCCAACGTCCTGACTTTC. It codes for CASAPKTGANVLTF. V is TRBV6-4 and J is TRBJ2-6; D unclear. The V and J ends lost 8 bases and 4 bases respectively, with 12 bases between them. Looked up from germline, CDR1 is MRHNA and CDR2 is SNTAGT. CDR3 length: 14 residues.

The chain is built from TRBV9 and TRBJ2-2, with D tentatively TRBD2 (5 bases). V was clipped by 4 bases and J by 3 bases, with 7 bases between them. The CDR3 has 13 residues. Per germline, CDR1 SGDLS and CDR2 YYNGEE. CDR3 DNA sequence: TGTGCCAGCAGCCTCGGGGACACCGGGGAGCTGTTTTTT. Protein sequence: CASSLGDTGELFF. The complete variable domain, with remaining parts taken from reference TRBV9 and TRBJ2-2, reads DSGVTQTPKHLITATGQRVTLRCSPRSGDLSVYWYQQSLDQGLQFLIQYYNGEERAKGNILERFSAQQFPDLHSELNLSSLELGDSALYFCASSLGDTGELFFGEGSRLTVL.

CDR3 loop: CASSSGLAAIGHGEQYF. The CDR3 region has the DNA TGTGCCAGCAGCTCCGGACTAGCGGCAATCGGTCATGGTGAGCAGTACTTC. The rearrangement joins TRBV7-9 to TRBJ2-7, with 10 positions matching TRBD2. From germline, CDR1 is SEHNR and CDR2 FQNEAQ (reference sequence). The CDR3 totals 17 residues. V lost 4 bases and J lost 7; bases outside the gene matches: 16.

The genes are TRBV7-9 and TRBJ2-1; 8 bases fit TRBD1. The CDR3 has 15 amino acids. V gave up 7 bases and J gave up 4 bases; unmatched junction bases: 9. The germline V gene encodes CDR1 SEHNR and CDR2 FQNEAQ (reference sequence). CDR3 DNA sequence: TGTGCCAGCAAAGGATCCGGGACAGGATACAATGAGCAGTTCTTC. Residues: CASKGSGTGYNEQFF.

This chain connects TRBV2 to TRBJ1-1; D is unresolved. CDR1 is SNHLY, CDR2 FYNNEI, per germline. Between the trimmed V and J ends, which lost 1 base and 1 base, there was a span of 10 bases. The CDR3 consists of 15 residues. The CDR3 DNA sequence: TGTGCCAGCAGTGAAGACAGCAGCCGGAACACTGAAGCTTTCTTT. Amino acids: CASSEDSSRNTEAFF. Using reference TRBV2 and TRBJ1-1 for the parts outside the CDR3, the full variable domain is EPEVTQTPSHQVTQMGQEVILRCVPISNHLYFYWYRQILGQKVEFLVSFYNNEISEKSEIFDDQFSVERPDGSNFTLKIRSTKLEDSAMYFCASSEDSSRNTEAFFGQGTRLTVV.

V usage is TRBV9 and J usage is TRBJ2-4; D may be TRBD2 (6 bases). The CDR3 has 15 residues. The V gene's germline CDR1 is SGDLS and CDR2 YYNGEE. Trimming took off 0 bases at V and 3 bases at J, with 10 bases between the two ends. CDR3 loop: CASSVVGEDKNIQYF. The CDR3 region has the DNA TGTGCCAGCAGCGTAGTTGGGGAGGACAAAAACATTCAGTACTTC. Complete variable domain (other parts from reference TRBV9 and TRBJ2-4): DSGVTQTPKHLITATGQRVTLRCSPRSGDLSVYWYQQSLDQGLQFLIQYYNGEERAKGNILERFSAQQFPDLHSELNLSSLELGDSALYFCASSVVGEDKNIQYFGAGTRLSVL.